The rows below give T cell receptor beta chains drawn from one sample of a study of blood T cell repertoires in COVID-19. Sequencing was performed with immunoSEQ multiplex PCR; in TCRdb, only in-frame clones are kept and a portion is missing. The table lists roughly 500,000 clones, about 91% of them singletons. Specimen: peripheral blood. These TCRs come from a man aged 18-30 years with COVID-19, enrolled during active disease. The CDR3 runs from the conserved cysteine through the conserved F or W. Each record gives: D gene, V gene, J gene, clone size, CDR3 protein, CDR3 DNA. The D gene is left open where the match is weak. Part of the rows lack a size; the others show once, few, many or a class for expanded clones.

>NA|TRBV11-2|TRBJ1-4|NA
CASSREGQGNEKLFF
TGTGCCAGCAGCCGGGAGGGTCAGGGGAATGAAAAACTGTTTTTT
>NA|TRBV7-2|TRBJ1-5|NA
CASSYKGNQPQHF
TGTGCCAGCAGCTACAAAGGCAATCAGCCCCAGCATTTT
>TRBD2|TRBV5-6|TRBJ2-7|once
CASSLGLAGGYEQYF
TGTGCCAGCAGCTTGGGGCTAGCGGGAGGGTACGAGCAGTACTTC
>NA|TRBV7-4|TRBJ2-7|NA
CASQRVPGDEQYF
TGTGCCAGCCAGCGGGTGCCTGGCGACGAGCAGTACTTC
>TRBD2|TRBV6-5|TRBJ2-1|NA
CAAGLAGVGNEQFF
TGTGCCGCCGGACTAGCGGGGGTTGGGAATGAGCAGTTCTTC
>NA|TRBV7-9|TRBJ1-2|NA
CASSLGSGRDVSYGYTF
TGTGCCAGCAGCTTAGGGTCTGGCAGGGATGTTTCCTATGGCTACACCTTC
>NA|TRBV10-2|TRBJ2-7|NA
CASSERAYEQYF
TGCGCCAGCAGTGAGCGGGCCTACGAGCAGTACTTC
>TRBD1|TRBV18|TRBJ2-7|NA
CASSPGTGAYEQYF
TGTGCCAGCTCACCTGGGACAGGAGCCTACGAGCAGTACTTC
>TRBD2|TRBV24-1|TRBJ2-1|NA
CATSDTGTSYNEQFF
TGTGCCACCAGTGATACCGGGACTAGCTACAATGAGCAGTTCTTC
>TRBD1|TRBV4-1|TRBJ2-7|NA
CASSLRQGLQYEQYF
TGCGCCAGCAGCCTCAGACAGGGCTTGCAGTACGAGCAGTACTTC
>TRBD2|TRBV5-6|TRBJ2-1|NA
CASSLQVAGGPGEQFF
TGTGCCAGCAGCTTGCAGGTAGCGGGGGGGCCGGGTGAGCAGTTCTTC
>TRBD2|TRBV15|TRBJ2-3|NA
CATSSPSGGTDTQYF
TGTGCCACCAGCAGTCCTAGCGGGGGCACAGATACGCAGTATTTT
>NA|TRBV28|TRBJ2-3|NA
CASRGGGADTQYF
TGTGCCAGCAGAGGTGGGGGGGCCGATACGCAGTATTTT
>NA|TRBV4-2|TRBJ1-4|NA
CASSQPDTSTNEKLFF
TGTGCCAGCAGCCAACCGGACACCTCAACTAATGAAAAACTGTTTTTT
>NA|TRBV19|TRBJ2-2|NA
CASSISGQIAGELFF
TGTGCCAGTAGTATATCCGGACAGATAGCCGGGGAGCTGTTTTTT
>NA|TRBV19|TRBJ2-1|NA
CASSSRSSYNEQFF
TGTGCCAGTAGTTCCCGTAGCTCCTACAATGAGCAGTTCTTC
>NA|TRBV6-6|TRBJ1-2|once
CASSRDTLYGYTF
TGTGCCAGCAGCCGCGACACACTCTATGGCTACACCTTC
>TRBD1|TRBV19|TRBJ1-1|NA
CASSPTGPNTEAFF
TGTGCCAGTAGTCCGACAGGGCCGAACACTGAAGCTTTCTTT
>TRBD1|TRBV6-5|TRBJ2-7|NA
CASKPGQGFTYEQYF
TGTGCCAGCAAACCGGGACAGGGATTTACCTACGAGCAGTACTTC
>NA|TRBV18|TRBJ2-7|once
CASSMGQGSYEQYF
TGTGCCAGCTCAATGGGCCAGGGCTCCTACGAGCAGTACTTC
>NA|TRBV6-1|TRBJ2-7|NA
CASSEYEPPYEQYF
TGTGCCAGCAGTGAATATGAGCCCCCCTACGAGCAGTACTTC
>TRBD1|TRBV12-3/TRBV12-4|TRBJ2-5|NA
CASSPTGTETQYF
TGTGCCAGCAGTCCGACAGGGACAGAGACCCAGTACTTC
>TRBD1|TRBV20-1|TRBJ2-5|NA
CSASTGAGRETQYF
TGCAGTGCTAGTACAGGGGCAGGGAGAGAGACCCAGTACTTC
>NA|TRBV2|TRBJ2-4|NA
CASTQAHSAKNIQYF
TGTGCCAGCACCCAAGCCCATTCAGCCAAAAACATTCAGTACTTC
>TRBD1|TRBV5-1|TRBJ2-5|NA
CASSPILNRGEETQYF
TGCGCCAGCAGCCCGATCCTGAACAGGGGCGAGGAGACCCAGTACTTC
>TRBD1|TRBV7-2|TRBJ1-5|NA
CASSIPDRGVSNQPQHF
TGTGCCAGCAGCATCCCGGACAGGGGTGTAAGCAATCAGCCCCAGCATTTT
>TRBD2|TRBV28|TRBJ2-7|NA
CASSSGMSGEQYF
TGTGCCAGCTCTAGCGGGATGTCGGGAGAGCAGTACTTC
>TRBD2|TRBV7-3|TRBJ2-3|NA
CASSTSGTDTQYF
TGTGCCAGCTCCACAAGCGGGACGGATACGCAGTATTTT
>TRBD2|TRBV6-6|TRBJ2-1|NA
CASTVAGGSAYNEQFF
TGTGCCAGCACCGTAGCGGGGGGGTCTGCCTACAATGAGCAGTTCTTC
>TRBD1|TRBV2|TRBJ1-1|NA
CASPRLGTGNTEAFF
TGTGCCAGCCCACGACTTGGGACAGGGAACACTGAAGCTTTCTTT